The present TCR beta chain was sequenced within a study of shared clonotypes between healthy human individuals. Looking at the study overall: Each donor's CD4 naive and CD4 memory cells filled three plates apiece, CD8 naive two, and CD8 memory one.

Germline V gene data show CDR1 as SNHLY and CDR2 as FYNNEI. Deletions cut 0 bases from V and 2 bases from J, with 13 bases between. The CDR3 has 16 amino acids. Libraries were prepared by immunoSEQ multiplex PCR; TCRdb keeps only in-frame clonotypes and omits some of them. The sample lists around 2.5 million clones, roughly 93% occurring once. About this clone: Its antigen is unidentified.

Regarding the study as a whole: Depth was large, yet rarefaction showed that sorted-subset sequencing was incomplete. Around 5% was the fraction of naive CD4 clonotypes found shared across several donors.

The specimen was naive CD4+ T cells from PBMCs. Subset defined: CD45RA+ positively selected. The receptor was isolated from a man younger than 35 in good health. Some clones in this sample may be carry-over from other donors' samples. The chain joins TRBV2 to TRBJ1-2; TRBD1 might be the D (5 bases). This chain's CDR3 is CASSEAARVVNYGYTF. CDR3 nucleotide sequence: TGTGCCAGCAGTGAAGCCGCCAGGGTGGTCAACTATGGCTACACCTTC.